This section outlines one T cell receptor (beta chain) sequence together with its context. This clone was recorded only once. It has no known antigen specificity. Nothing much larger sits one base from this clone, and base qualities are not available. The donors were healthy, HIV-negative adults who had no recently reported acute infections or vaccinations. Only Caucasian adults living in Nashville, Tennessee, USA were represented among the donors. CD4+ T cells were enriched by magnetic negative selection; naive cells were then positively selected on CD45RA, and the negative fraction formed the memory subset. Blood was obtained by leukapheresis, after which PBMCs were separated by Ficoll-Histopaque density gradient centrifugation and cryopreserved in liquid nitrogen vapor phase. Analytical flow cytometry was used to check the purity and quantity of every magnetically sorted T cell population. Genomic DNA was isolated from every sorted fraction and measured by UV absorbance on a Nanodrop 2000c.

Using the deep immunoSEQ assay, multiplex PCR amplified TCR CDR3 regions from genomic DNA. For each cell subset, the extracted genomic DNA was distributed evenly across all wells of several immunoSEQ 96-well plates, and each plate served as one replicate. For sorted subsets, each replicate PCR was loaded with approximately 0.2 ug genomic DNA, equivalent to about 33,000 T cell genomes. Purified libraries were quantified with a Qubit 3.0 fluorometer, sized on a Bioanalyzer 2100, and re-quantified with the KAPA Library Quantification kit. Every immunoSEQ 96-well plate was sequenced on a separate single-read 150-cycle Illumina NextSeq 550 flow cell. The authors' pipeline ran thus. The immunoSEQ output contained only junctional sequences without quality scores, so filtering could not match that applied to full-length reads. Sequences were annotated with PyIR, a Python wrapper for IgBLAST v1.9, using IMGT germline references to assign V/J genes and CDR3. Any read was removed if the V/J assignment was weak (E-value above 1e-6), the CDR3 was missing, or the read contained stop codons, out-of-frame junctions, or ambiguous translated residues. V3J clonotypes were defined by identical inferred V gene, J gene, and CDR3 amino acid sequence. To compute the percentage overlap between repertoires, the number of shared unique clonotypes was divided by the size of the smaller repertoire. RTK rarefaction, the Chao1 estimator, and Recon v2.1 estimates of unobserved clonotypes were used to assess repertoire richness. For all TCRbeta clonotypes obtained by the gDNA method from a handful of donors, generation probabilities were computed with OLGA. TCRdb holds this immuneACCESS table with in-frame rearrangements only. Some clones are missing; in checked studies, unresolved V genes explain under half, and the rest has no known cause. That table supplies the V and J calls and clone size; D and trimming were determined from the DNA. This sample lists over 2 million clones; 85% to 95% were detected once. Of the sample, around 0.38% falls within the top ten clones.

The sample originates from a study of shared clonotypes between healthy human individuals (dated by TCRdb to the early 2020s). Regarding the complete study: A couple of women and a few men aged 18 to 49 years were included in the cohort. For each donor, three plates each were used for CD4 naive and CD4 memory, two plates were used for CD8 naive, and one plate was used for CD8 memory. The study deeply sequenced blood TCR repertoires of several healthy adults to estimate repertoire size and the extent of clonotype sharing between individuals. To increase sequencing depth and limit assay-specific biases, different laboratories used diverse techniques to prepare libraries and sequence TCR repertoires. Each donor's leukapheresis produced roughly between about 0.8 and 10 billion PBMCs. Study-level results and caveats: Because the study included only a small number of donors, the genetic and exposure-history diversity represented was limited. Only blood was sampled, and tissue TCR repertoires likely differ from those in blood. Compared with non-shared clonotypes, the clonotypes found in all four sorted-subset donors had higher generation probabilities. Pairwise subsampling led to the expectation that sequencing depth would affect the degree of clonotype sharing among donors. Rarefaction of sorted-subset datasets indicated incomplete sequencing despite the large sequencing depth. Across four donors, roughly 5.1% of naive CD4, approximately 3.5% of naive CD8, 2.3% of memory CD4, and approximately 0.4% of memory CD8 clonotypes were shared. Naive subsets generally had larger estimated clonotype richness than memory subsets.

Reading the germline V gene gives CDR1 SGHTA and CDR2 FQGNSA. Spanning cysteine to phenylalanine, the CDR3 consists of 14 amino acids. Only the CDR3 region is kept as DNA, spanning 42 bases read in frame from base 1. Germline trimming amounts to 5 bases on V and 7 bases on J, with 8 as the count of junction bases outside the gene matches. This sequence originates from a man between 18 and 29 years old in good health. Some clones in this sample may be carry-over from other donors' samples. The rearrangement combines TRBV7-2 with TRBJ1-2; a stretch of 9 junction bases matches TRBD1. The specimen was naive CD4+ T cells from PBMCs. The cell subset or site tag for this specimen amounts to: CD45RA+ positively selected. The encoded CDR3 is CASSTSDRGVGYTF. The DNA sequence follows: TGTGCCAGCAGCACGTCGGACAGGGGAGTTGGCTACACCTTC.